A selection of T cell receptor beta chains follows, all from one sample in a study of blood T cell repertoires in COVID-19. Measured with immunoSEQ multiplex PCR; TCRdb has only the in-frame clones, and not every one. Of hundreds of thousands of clones listed, 80% to 85% are singletons. Sequenced: peripheral blood. The source is a man between 40 and 49 years old with acute or convalescent COVID-19. The conserved cysteine and the conserved F or W are not part of the CDR3 here.

j_call,v_call,cdr3_aa
TRBJ2-6,TRBV3-1/TRBV3-2,ASSQSSGANVLT
TRBJ2-2,TRBV13,ASSLLAWGERRTGELF
TRBJ2-5,TRBV7-2,ASRSSGIQETQY
TRBJ1-4,TRBV4-1,ASSRLSRGNEKLF
TRBJ2-2,TRBV19,ASSRDSPGELF
TRBJ2-3,TRBV3-1/TRBV3-2,ASRPHSGRESADTQY
TRBJ1-4,TRBV4-1,ASSQAGRRQKDEKLF
TRBJ1-1,TRBV11-2,ASSSPRGRGAEAF
TRBJ1-5,TRBV7-8,ASSPDRSYSNQPQH
TRBJ1-6,TRBV27,ASSPRQGTNSPLH
TRBJ2-1,TRBV4-2,ASSQGTGTSGSHEQF
TRBJ1-1,TRBV4-1,ASSQTDRLNTEAF
TRBJ1-2,TRBV18,ASSPPLAGGYGYT
TRBJ2-7,TRBV29-1,SVTGTSGSYEQY
TRBJ2-2,TRBV27,ASSFPRGELF
TRBJ1-6,TRBV11-2,ASSLLGGIGSPLH
TRBJ2-1,TRBV18,ASSTTSGSGNEQF
TRBJ1-2,TRBV3-1/TRBV3-2,ASADRHYGYT
TRBJ2-2,TRBV19,ASSISLAGEVPGELF
TRBJ1-4,TRBV14,ASSRTRQGNEKLF
TRBJ2-2,TRBV7-8,ATRGAELAGELF
TRBJ1-5,TRBV3-1/TRBV3-2,ASSVQGQPQH
TRBJ2-1,TRBV7-8,ASRDETGTSGGPLSYNEQF
TRBJ1-2,TRBV5-4,ASSLETGYGYT
TRBJ2-7,TRBV7-9,ASSLTGGYEQY
TRBJ1-2,TRBV7-2,ASSLPDSLSRYT
TRBJ2-2,TRBV29-1,SVEDITGELF
TRBJ2-7,TRBV2,ASSELPSGRYEQY
TRBJ1-4,TRBV27,ASSLLGGNEKLF
TRBJ2-1,TRBV30,AWGTGIDEQF
TRBJ1-5,TRBV10-2,ASSESDSRNQPQH
TRBJ1-2,TRBV7-2,ASSPPGQGGGYT
TRBJ2-2,TRBV6-5,ASSGSAGTGELF
TRBJ2-3,TRBV7-9,ASILDSIKTTDTQY
TRBJ2-5,TRBV6-2/TRBV6-3,ASSNTGVGETQY
TRBJ2-6,TRBV29-1,SVETGGERANVLT
TRBJ2-1,TRBV10-1,ASSESSGSAHEQF
TRBJ1-4,TRBV27,ASSQFRQTNEKLF
TRBJ2-2,TRBV7-9,ASSPSGGRRTGELF
TRBJ1-5,TRBV3-1/TRBV3-2,ASSRSPNQPQH
TRBJ1-3,TRBV7-9,ASSSTEATIY
TRBJ2-1,TRBV7-2,ASSPDRSYNEQF
TRBJ2-5,TRBV7-2,ASSAERETQY
TRBJ2-5,TRBV18,ASSLTSGWETQY
TRBJ1-1,TRBV5-1,ASSLGRGATEAF
TRBJ2-1,TRBV18,ASSPTGKRF
TRBJ1-1,TRBV18,ASSPSRTLDTEAF
TRBJ2-2,TRBV7-8,ASSAHPPTGGKTGELF
TRBJ1-1,TRBV19,ASSGRVDTEAF
TRBJ1-4,TRBV2,ATSTGREKLF
TRBJ1-1,TRBV28,ASSFRTGNTEAF
TRBJ2-7,TRBV11-2,ASSSRGQGGGEQY
TRBJ2-7,TRBV11-2,ASSFSLAGAYEQY